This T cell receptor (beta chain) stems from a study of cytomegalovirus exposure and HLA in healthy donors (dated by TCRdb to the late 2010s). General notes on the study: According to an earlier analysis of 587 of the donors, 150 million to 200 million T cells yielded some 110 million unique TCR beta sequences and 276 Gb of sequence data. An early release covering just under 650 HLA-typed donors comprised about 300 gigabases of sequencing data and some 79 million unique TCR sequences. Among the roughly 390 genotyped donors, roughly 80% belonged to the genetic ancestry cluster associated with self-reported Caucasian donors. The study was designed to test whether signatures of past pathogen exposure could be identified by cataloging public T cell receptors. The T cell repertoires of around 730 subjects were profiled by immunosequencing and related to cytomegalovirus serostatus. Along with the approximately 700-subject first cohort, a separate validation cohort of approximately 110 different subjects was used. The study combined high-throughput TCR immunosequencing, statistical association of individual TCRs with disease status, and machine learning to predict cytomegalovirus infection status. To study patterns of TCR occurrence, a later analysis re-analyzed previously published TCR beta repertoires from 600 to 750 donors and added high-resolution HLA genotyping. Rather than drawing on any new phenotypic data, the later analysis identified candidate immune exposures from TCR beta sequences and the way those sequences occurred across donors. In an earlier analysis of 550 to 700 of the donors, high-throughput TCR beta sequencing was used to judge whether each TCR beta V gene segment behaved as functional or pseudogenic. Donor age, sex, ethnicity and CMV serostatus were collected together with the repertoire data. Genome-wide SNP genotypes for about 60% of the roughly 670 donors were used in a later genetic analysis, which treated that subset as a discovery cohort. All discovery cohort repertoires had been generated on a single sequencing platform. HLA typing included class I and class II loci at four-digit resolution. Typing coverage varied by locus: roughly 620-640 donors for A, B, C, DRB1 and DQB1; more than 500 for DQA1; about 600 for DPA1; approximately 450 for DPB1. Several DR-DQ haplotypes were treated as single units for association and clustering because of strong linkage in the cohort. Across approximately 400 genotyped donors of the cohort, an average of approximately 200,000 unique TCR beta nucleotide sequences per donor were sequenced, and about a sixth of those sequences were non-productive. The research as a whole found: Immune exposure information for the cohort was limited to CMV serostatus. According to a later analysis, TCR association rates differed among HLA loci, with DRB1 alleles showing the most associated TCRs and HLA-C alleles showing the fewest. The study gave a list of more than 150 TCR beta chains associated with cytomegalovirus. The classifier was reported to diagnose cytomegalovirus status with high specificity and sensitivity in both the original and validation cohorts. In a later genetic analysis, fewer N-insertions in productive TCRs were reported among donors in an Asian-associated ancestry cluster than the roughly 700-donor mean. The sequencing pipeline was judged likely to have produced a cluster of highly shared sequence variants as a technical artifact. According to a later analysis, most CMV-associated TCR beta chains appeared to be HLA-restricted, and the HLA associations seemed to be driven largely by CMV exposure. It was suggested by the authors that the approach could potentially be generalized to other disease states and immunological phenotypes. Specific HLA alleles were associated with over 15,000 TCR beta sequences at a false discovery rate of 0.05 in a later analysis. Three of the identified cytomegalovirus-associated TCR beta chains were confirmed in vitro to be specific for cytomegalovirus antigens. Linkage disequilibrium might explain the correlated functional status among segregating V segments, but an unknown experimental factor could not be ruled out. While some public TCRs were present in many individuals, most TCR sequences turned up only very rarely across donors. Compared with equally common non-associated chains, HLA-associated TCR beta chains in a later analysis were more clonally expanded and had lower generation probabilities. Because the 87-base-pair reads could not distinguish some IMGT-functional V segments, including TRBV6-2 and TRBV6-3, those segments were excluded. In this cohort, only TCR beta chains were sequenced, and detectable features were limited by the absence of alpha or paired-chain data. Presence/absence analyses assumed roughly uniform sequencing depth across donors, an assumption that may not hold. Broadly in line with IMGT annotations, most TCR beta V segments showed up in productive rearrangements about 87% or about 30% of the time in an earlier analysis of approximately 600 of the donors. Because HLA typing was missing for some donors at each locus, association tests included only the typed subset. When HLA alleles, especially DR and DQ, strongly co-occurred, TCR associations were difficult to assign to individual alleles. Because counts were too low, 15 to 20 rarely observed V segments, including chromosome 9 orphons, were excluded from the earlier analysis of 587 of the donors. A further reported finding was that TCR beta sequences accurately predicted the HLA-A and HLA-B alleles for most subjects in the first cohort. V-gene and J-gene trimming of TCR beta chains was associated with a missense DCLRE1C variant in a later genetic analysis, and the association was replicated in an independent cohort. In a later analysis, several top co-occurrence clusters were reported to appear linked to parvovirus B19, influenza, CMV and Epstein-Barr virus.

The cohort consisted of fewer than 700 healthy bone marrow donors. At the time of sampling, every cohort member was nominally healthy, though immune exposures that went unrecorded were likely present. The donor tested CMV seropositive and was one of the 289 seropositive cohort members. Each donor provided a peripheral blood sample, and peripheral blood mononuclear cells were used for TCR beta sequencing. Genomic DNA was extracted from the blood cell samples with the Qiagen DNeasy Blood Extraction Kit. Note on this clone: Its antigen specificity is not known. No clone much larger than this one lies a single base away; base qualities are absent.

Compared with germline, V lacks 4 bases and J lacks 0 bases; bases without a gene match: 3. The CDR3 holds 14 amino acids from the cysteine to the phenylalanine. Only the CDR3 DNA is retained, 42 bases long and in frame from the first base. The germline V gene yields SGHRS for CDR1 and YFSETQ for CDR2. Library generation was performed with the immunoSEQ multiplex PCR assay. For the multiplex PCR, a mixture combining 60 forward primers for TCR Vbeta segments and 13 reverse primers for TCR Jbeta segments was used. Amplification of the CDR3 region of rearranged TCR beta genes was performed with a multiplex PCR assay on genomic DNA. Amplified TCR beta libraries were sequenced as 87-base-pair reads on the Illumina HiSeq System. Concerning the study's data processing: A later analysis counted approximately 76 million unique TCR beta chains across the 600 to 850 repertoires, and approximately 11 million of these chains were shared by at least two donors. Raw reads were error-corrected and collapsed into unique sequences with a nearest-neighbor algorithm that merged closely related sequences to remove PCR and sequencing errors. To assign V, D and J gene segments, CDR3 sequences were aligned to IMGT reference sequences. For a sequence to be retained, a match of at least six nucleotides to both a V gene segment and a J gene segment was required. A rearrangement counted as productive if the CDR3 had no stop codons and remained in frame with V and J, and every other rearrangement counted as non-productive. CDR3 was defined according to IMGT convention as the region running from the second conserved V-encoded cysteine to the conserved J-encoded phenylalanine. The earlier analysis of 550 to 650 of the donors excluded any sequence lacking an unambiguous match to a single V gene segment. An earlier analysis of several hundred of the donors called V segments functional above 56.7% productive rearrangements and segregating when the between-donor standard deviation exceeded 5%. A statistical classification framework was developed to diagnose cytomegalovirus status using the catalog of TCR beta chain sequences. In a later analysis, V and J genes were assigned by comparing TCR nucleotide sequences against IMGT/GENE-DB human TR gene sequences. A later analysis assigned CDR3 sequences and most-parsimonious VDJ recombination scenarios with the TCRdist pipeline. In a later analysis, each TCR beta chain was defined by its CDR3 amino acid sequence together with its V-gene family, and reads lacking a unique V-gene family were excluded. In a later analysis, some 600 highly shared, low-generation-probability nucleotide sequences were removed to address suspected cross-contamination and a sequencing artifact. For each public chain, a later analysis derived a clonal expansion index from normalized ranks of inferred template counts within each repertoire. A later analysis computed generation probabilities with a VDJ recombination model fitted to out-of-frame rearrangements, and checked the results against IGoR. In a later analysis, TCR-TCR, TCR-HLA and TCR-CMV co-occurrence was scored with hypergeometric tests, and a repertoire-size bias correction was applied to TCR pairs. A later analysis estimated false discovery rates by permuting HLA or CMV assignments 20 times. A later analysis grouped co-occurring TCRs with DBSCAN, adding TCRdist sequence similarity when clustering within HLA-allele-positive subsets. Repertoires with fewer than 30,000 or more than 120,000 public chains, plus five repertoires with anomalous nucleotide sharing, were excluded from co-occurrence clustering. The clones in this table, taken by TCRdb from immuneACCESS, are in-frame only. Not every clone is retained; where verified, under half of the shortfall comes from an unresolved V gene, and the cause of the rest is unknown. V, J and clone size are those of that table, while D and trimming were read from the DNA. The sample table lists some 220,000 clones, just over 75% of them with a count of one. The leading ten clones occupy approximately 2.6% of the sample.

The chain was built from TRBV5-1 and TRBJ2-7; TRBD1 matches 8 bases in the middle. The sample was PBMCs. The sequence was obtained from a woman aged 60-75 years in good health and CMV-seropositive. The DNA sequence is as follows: TGCGCCAGCAGCGACACAGGGGGCTCCTACGAGCAGTACTTC. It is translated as CASSDTGGSYEQYF.